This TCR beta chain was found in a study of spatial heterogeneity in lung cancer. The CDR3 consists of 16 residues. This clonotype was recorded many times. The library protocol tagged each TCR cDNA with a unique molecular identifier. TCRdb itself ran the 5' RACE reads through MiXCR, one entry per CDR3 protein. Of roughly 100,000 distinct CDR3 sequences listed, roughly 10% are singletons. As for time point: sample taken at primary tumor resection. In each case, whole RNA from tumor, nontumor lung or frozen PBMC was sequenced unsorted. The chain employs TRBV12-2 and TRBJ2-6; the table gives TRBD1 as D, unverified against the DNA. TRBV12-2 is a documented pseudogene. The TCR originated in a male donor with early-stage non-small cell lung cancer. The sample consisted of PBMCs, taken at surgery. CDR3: CASPMAGEFGANVLTF. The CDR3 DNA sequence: TGTGCAAGTCCCATGGCGGGGGAATTTGGGGCCAACGTCCTGACTTTC.